This is a list of T cell receptor beta chains from one sample in a study of blood T cell repertoires in COVID-19. TCRdb's copy holds only in-frame clones and misses some; the assay was immunoSEQ multiplex PCR. The top ten hold approximately 15% of the sample, which has about 220,000 clones, around four fifths seen once. Sequenced input: PBMCs or T cells enriched from blood (not recorded which). The receptor source for this set is a man aged 40-55 years who had recovered from COVID-19. Each CDR3 is given with its conserved first and last residue. A D gene is named only where the DNA matches it firmly. Some rows have no size entry. The others give once, few or many, or a class for an expanded clone.

d_call	cdr3_length	v_call	clone_size	j_call	cdr3_aa	cdr3_nt
TRBD1	14	TRBV18	NA	TRBJ2-7	CASSPGTGTGEQYF	TGTGCCAGCTCACCAGGGACAGGAACGGGGGAGCAGTACTTC
TRBD1	14	TRBV27	NA	TRBJ1-1	CASSIQGWHTEAFF	TGTGCCAGCAGTATACAGGGGTGGCACACTGAAGCTTTCTTT
TRBD2	17	TRBV20-1	NA	TRBJ2-3	CSASSPLARELTDTQYF	TGCAGTGCTAGTTCCCCCCTCGCGCGGGAGTTAACAGATACGCAGTATTTT
TRBD2	16	TRBV3-1/TRBV3-2	NA	TRBJ2-7	CASSLTRSGSLGEQYF	TGTGCCAGCAGCCTGACTCGTAGCGGGAGTTTGGGAGAGCAGTACTTC
TRBD1	18	TRBV18	NA	TRBJ2-2	CASSPTRGQGVNTGELFF	TGTGCCAGCTCACCTACGAGGGGACAGGGAGTGAACACCGGGGAGCTGTTTTTT
TRBD1	15	TRBV27	few	TRBJ2-5	CASSGRQGRQETQYF	TGTGCCAGCAGTGGAAGACAGGGGAGGCAAGAGACCCAGTACTTC
NA	17	TRBV27	NA	TRBJ2-2	CASSLIYRLGGAGELFF	TGTGCCAGCAGTTTGATCTACCGACTGGGGGGTGCCGGGGAGCTGTTTTTT
NA	14	TRBV24-1	NA	TRBJ2-3	CATSDVTGRDTQYF	TGTGCCACCAGTGATGTAACAGGACGAGATACGCAGTATTTT
TRBD2	16	TRBV10-1	many	TRBJ2-3	CASSPAASGYTDTQYF	TGCGCCAGCTCCCCTGCGGCTAGCGGCTACACAGATACGCAGTATTTT
NA	13	TRBV2	few	TRBJ1-5	CASRAQGNQPQHF	TGTGCCAGCAGAGCACAGGGCAATCAGCCCCAGCATTTT
TRBD1	15	TRBV7-7	NA	TRBJ1-3	CASSSGQMGGNTIYF	TGTGCCAGCAGCTCGGGACAGATGGGTGGAAACACCATATATTTT
NA	15	TRBV11-2	NA	TRBJ1-1	CASSLFVGPGAEAFF	TGTGCCAGCAGCTTATTTGTTGGGCCAGGGGCTGAAGCTTTCTTT
NA	15	TRBV21-1	NA	TRBJ1-1	CASSKEGEATAEAFF	TGTGCCAGCAGCAAAGAGGGAGAGGCTACCGCTGAAGCTTTCTTT
TRBD1	16	TRBV28	once	TRBJ1-1	CASSPPGQRRYTEAFF	TGTGCCAGCAGCCCACCGGGACAGCGTAGGTACACTGAAGCTTTCTTT
TRBD1	16	TRBV4-3	NA	TRBJ1-5	CASSRTTGGGGQPQHF	TGCGCCAGCAGCCGAACTACAGGGGGTGGGGGTCAGCCCCAGCATTTT
NA	15	TRBV5-6	NA	TRBJ2-4	CASSLAGAVPGIQYF	TGTGCCAGCAGCTTGGCGGGAGCGGTCCCGGGTATTCAGTACTTC
NA	9	TRBV7-8	NA	TRBJ2-7	CATRGGQYF	TGTGCCACCAGAGGGGGGCAGTACTTC
NA	16	TRBV15	NA	TRBJ1-3	CATSRDTRQSGNTIYF	TGTGCCACCAGCAGAGATACCCGACAGTCGGGAAACACCATATATTTT
NA	12	TRBV29-1	NA	TRBJ1-1	CSAAQGNTEAFF	TGCAGCGCCGCACAGGGGAACACTGAAGCTTTCTTT
NA	16	TRBV12-1	NA	TRBJ2-5	CASSRGLAGIQETQYF	TGTGCCAGCAGCCGAGGACTAGCGGGGATCCAAGAGACCCAGTACTTC
TRBD1	14	TRBV18	NA	TRBJ2-1	CASSPKTGRNEQFF	TGTGCCAGCTCACCTAAGACAGGGCGGAATGAGCAGTTCTTC
NA	15	TRBV27	NA	TRBJ1-5	CASSAVAGWDQPQHF	TGTGCCAGCAGCGCCGTTGCGGGATGGGATCAGCCCCAGCATTTT
TRBD2	16	TRBV5-5	NA	TRBJ2-2	CASSLRTSGNTGELFF	TGTGCCAGCAGCTTGAGGACTAGCGGGAACACCGGGGAGCTGTTTTTT
TRBD2	16	TRBV18	once	TRBJ2-2	CASSPSLAANTGELFF	TGTGCCAGCTCACCGTCGCTAGCGGCTAACACCGGGGAGCTGTTTTTT
TRBD1	15	TRBV28	NA	TRBJ2-3	CASSFSETGADTQYF	TGTGCCAGCAGTTTTTCGGAGACAGGGGCAGATACGCAGTATTTT
NA	15	TRBV5-1	once	TRBJ1-2	CASSPDFFGGSGYTF	TGCGCCAGCAGCCCCGATTTCTTCGGGGGATCTGGCTACACCTTC